The clone carrying this T cell receptor (beta chain) has just a few counts. Its cognate antigen is unknown. The CDR3 sequence is 18 residues long. V trimming: 0 bases; J trimming: 8 bases; junction bases outside the gene matches: 14. The germline CDR1 and CDR2 sequences are LGHNA and YSLEER. This sample is part of a study of T-cell memory formation after mild COVID-19. One entry per CDR3 protein, called by TCRdb with MiXCR from the 5' RACE reads. Found here are approximately 440,000 distinct CDR3 sequences, 20% of them singletons; the top ten hold roughly 8.4%. General observations from the study: Memory from before infection featured some responding clones, which suggests cross-reactive memory joined. Contracting clones from day 15 to 85 showed balanced CD4/CD8; later expanders favored CD4+. Whether day 37 second-wave clones are SARS-CoV-2-specific was not confirmed.

The genes are TRBV4-3 and TRBJ1-4, with 8 bases lining up with TRBD1. This TCR was sampled from an adult woman who had mild COVID-19 (a few samples of this study predate the infection). Cell type and time point are not known. Sequencing was done on a sample of PBMCs or a T cell subset sorted from them (not recorded which). The CDR3 sequence is CASSQDRPRTGSGEKLFF. The CDR3 DNA reads TGCGCCAGCAGCCAAGATAGACCACGGACAGGGTCAGGGGAAAAACTGTTTTTT.